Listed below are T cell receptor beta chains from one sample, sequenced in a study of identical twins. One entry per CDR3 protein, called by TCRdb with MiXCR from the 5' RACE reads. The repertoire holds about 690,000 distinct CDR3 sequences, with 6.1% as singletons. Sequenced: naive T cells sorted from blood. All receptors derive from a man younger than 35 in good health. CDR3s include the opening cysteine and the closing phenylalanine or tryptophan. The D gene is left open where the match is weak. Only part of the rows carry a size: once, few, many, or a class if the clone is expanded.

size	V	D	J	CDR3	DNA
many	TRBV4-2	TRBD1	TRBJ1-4	CASSHTGGTGDEKLFF	TGTGCCAGCAGCCACACGGGCGGGACAGGGGACGAAAAACTGTTTTTT
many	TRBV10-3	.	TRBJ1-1	CAISDRAGNTEAFF	TGTGCCATCAGTGACCGGGCGGGGAACACTGAAGCTTTCTTT
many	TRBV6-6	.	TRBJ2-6	CASSRANVLTF	TGTGCCAGCAGCAGGGCCAACGTCCTGACTTTC
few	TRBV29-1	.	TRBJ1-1	CSVEDLPVNTEAFF	TGCAGCGTTGAAGATCTTCCAGTGAACACTGAAGCTTTCTTT
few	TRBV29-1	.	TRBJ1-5	CSVGQDNHPQHF	TGCAGCGTTGGACAGGACAATCATCCCCAGCATTTT
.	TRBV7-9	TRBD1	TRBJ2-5	CASSFDRAQETQYF	TGTGCCAGCAGCTTTGACAGGGCCCAAGAGACCCAGTACTTC
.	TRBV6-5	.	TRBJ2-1	CASIDVLNEQFF	TGTGCCAGCATAGACGTTTTGAATGAGCAGTTCTTC
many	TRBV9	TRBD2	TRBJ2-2	CASSVDGGTSGTNTGELFF	TGTGCCAGCAGCGTAGATGGAGGGACTAGCGGGACGAACACCGGGGAGCTGTTTTTT
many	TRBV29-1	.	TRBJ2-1	CSVDGVSILTYNEQFF	TGCAGCGTTGACGGTGTGAGTATCCTCACCTACAATGAGCAGTTCTTC
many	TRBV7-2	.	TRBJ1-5	CASSLGGLNQQPQHF	TGTGCCAGCAGCTTAGGAGGCCTCAACCAACAGCCCCAGCATTTT
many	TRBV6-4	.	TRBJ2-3	CASSEDSGSTDTQYF	TGTGCCAGCAGTGAAGACAGCGGGAGCACAGATACGCAGTATTTT
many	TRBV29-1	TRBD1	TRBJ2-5	CSVEGTGTYF	TGCAGCGTTGAGGGGACAGGGACGTACTTC
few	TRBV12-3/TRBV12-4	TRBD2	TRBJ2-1	CASTRGSRNNEQFF	TGTGCCAGTACGCGCGGGAGTCGAAACAATGAGCAGTTCTTC
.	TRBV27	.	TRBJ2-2	CASSYLYTGELFF	TGTGCCAGCAGTTACCTGTACACCGGGGAGCTGTTTTTT
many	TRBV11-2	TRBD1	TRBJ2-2	CASSLAGQVTGELFF	TGTGCCAGCAGCTTGGCGGGACAGGTGACCGGGGAGCTGTTTTTT
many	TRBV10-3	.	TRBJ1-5	CAISREYSNQPQHF	TGTGCCATCAGTCGGGAGTATAGCAATCAGCCCCAGCATTTT
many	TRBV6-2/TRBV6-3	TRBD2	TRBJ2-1	CASSYLAGGPSYNEQFF	TGTGCCAGCAGTTACTTGGCGGGAGGGCCTTCCTACAATGAGCAGTTCTTC
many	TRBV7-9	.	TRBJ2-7	CASSLGEGRAYEQYF	TGTGCCAGCAGCTTAGGGGAAGGTCGTGCCTACGAGCAGTACTTC
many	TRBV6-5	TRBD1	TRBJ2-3	CASSYWTGSDTQYF	TGTGCCAGCAGTTATTGGACAGGGTCAGATACGCAGTATTTT
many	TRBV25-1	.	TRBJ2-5	CASSWDFQETQYF	TGTGCCAGCAGTTGGGATTTCCAAGAGACCCAGTACTTC
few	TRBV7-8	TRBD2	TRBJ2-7	CASSLFPSGDEQYF	TGTGCCAGCAGCTTATTTCCTAGCGGGGACGAGCAGTACTTC
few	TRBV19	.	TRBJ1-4	CASGEKLFF	TGTGCCAGTGGTGAAAAACTGTTTTTT
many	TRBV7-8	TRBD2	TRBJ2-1	CASSYRDYTVGQFF	TGTGCCAGCAGCTACCGGGACTACACCGTCGGGCAGTTCTTC
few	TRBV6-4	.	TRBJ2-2	CASSERNWGSGTGELFF	TGTGCCAGCAGCGAGAGAAACTGGGGTAGCGGCACCGGGGAGCTGTTTTTT
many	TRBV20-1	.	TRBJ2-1	CSADGQPEAYEQFF	TGCAGTGCGGACGGGCAGCCGGAGGCATATGAGCAGTTCTTC
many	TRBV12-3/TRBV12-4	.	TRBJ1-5	CASRVGVQPQHF	TGTGCCAGCAGAGTCGGGGTTCAGCCCCAGCATTTT
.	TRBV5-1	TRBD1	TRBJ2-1	CASSHGQGARGNEQFF	TGCGCCAGCAGCCACGGACAGGGGGCGCGGGGCAATGAGCAGTTCTTC
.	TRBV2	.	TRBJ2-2	CASSEGPVQRTGELFF	TGTGCCAGCAGTGAAGGCCCGGTACAGAGAACCGGGGAGCTGTTTTTT
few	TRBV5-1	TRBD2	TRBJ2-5	CASSLGPSGPQETQYF	TGCGCCAGCAGCTTGGGTCCTAGCGGGCCCCAAGAGACCCAGTACTTC
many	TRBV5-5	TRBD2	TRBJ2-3	CASSFQTSGSPDTQYF	TGTGCCAGCAGCTTCCAGACCAGCGGGAGCCCAGATACGCAGTATTTT
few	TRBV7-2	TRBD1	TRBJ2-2	CASSYDRGRTGELFF	TGTGCCAGCAGCTACGACAGGGGGCGCACCGGGGAGCTGTTTTTT
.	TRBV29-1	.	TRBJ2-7	CSVEWAAGEQYF	TGCAGCGTTGAGTGGGCCGCGGGAGAGCAGTACTTC